This is a list of T cell receptor beta chains from one sample in a study of shared clonotypes between healthy human individuals. Method: immunoSEQ multiplex PCR; TCRdb's copy keeps in-frame clones and lacks some. Of approximately 600,000 clones in the sample, around 95% were seen once. The source material was naive CD8+ T cells sorted from blood. The receptors derive from a woman in her 30s in good health. Both conserved end residues are part of each CDR3. The D gene is left open where the match is weak. Not all rows give a size; the values are once, few, many and, for expanded clones, a class.

CDR3nt | CDR3aa | v_gene | d_gene | abundance | j_gene
TGTGCCAGCTCCCTTCAAGCCAGGGGGCCAACTAATGAAAAACTGTTTTTT | CASSLQARGPTNEKLFF | TRBV7-9 | TRBD1 | - | TRBJ1-4
TGTGCCAGCAGCTTAGGTGGGGGGCTTCTTGAAAAACTGTTTTTT | CASSLGGGLLEKLFF | TRBV7-2 | - | - | TRBJ1-4
TGTGCCAGCTCACCACAGCGGGAGGACTCCTACGAGCAGTACTTC | CASSPQREDSYEQYF | TRBV18 | TRBD2 | - | TRBJ2-7
TGCGCCAGCAGTGCCCCTAGCGGGGATGCCTTTGGATCCTACGAGCAGTACTTC | CASSAPSGDAFGSYEQYF | TRBV10-2 | TRBD2 | - | TRBJ2-7
TGTGCCAGCAGCGAGTGGGACAGGAGAACCTACGAGCAGTACTTC | CASSEWDRRTYEQYF | TRBV11-2 | TRBD1 | - | TRBJ2-7
TGTGCCAGCAGCCTCCGTCAAGACAGATCCTACGAGCAGTACTTC | CASSLRQDRSYEQYF | TRBV9 | - | - | TRBJ2-7
TGTGCCAGCAGCTTAAATTCCGGGAGTGCGTCAACCGGGGAGCTGTTTTTT | CASSLNSGSASTGELFF | TRBV7-3 | - | - | TRBJ2-2
TGTGCCAGCAGCCGTACAGGGGGACACAATGAGCAGTTCTTC | CASSRTGGHNEQFF | TRBV5-6 | TRBD1 | - | TRBJ2-1
TGTGCCAGCAGCTTAATGACAGGGAGAGCAACTAATGAAAAACTGTTTTTT | CASSLMTGRATNEKLFF | TRBV7-9 | TRBD1 | - | TRBJ1-4
TGTGCCAGCGGGTTAGCTATGGGCTACGAGCAGTACTTC | CASGLAMGYEQYF | TRBV7-9 | - | - | TRBJ2-7
TGTGCCAGTAGTATAGCGACAGGGGCCTTGCAGCCCCAGCATTTT | CASSIATGALQPQHF | TRBV19 | TRBD1 | - | TRBJ1-5
TGTGCCAGCAGCGCCCCTCAGAACACTGAAGCTTTCTTT | CASSAPQNTEAFF | TRBV7-9 | - | - | TRBJ1-1
TGTGCCAGCAGTTTAGGGACAGGGGATGGCTACACCTTC | CASSLGTGDGYTF | TRBV28 | TRBD1 | once | TRBJ1-2
TGTGCCAGCAGTTCGGACAGGGGATATGGCTACACCTTC | CASSSDRGYGYTF | TRBV28 | TRBD1 | - | TRBJ1-2
TGTGCCAGCAGTCCAATTGCCGGGACTAGCGACACAGATACGCAGTATTTT | CASSPIAGTSDTDTQYF | TRBV7-8 | TRBD2 | - | TRBJ2-3
TGTGCCAGCAGCGTAGGGGGCTCCTACGAGCAGTACTTC | CASSVGGSYEQYF | TRBV9 | - | - | TRBJ2-7
TGTGCCAGCAGCTTGGGGTCAGGGTCCGCTTTCTTT | CASSLGSGSAFF | TRBV5-4 | - | once | TRBJ1-1
TGTGCCAGCAGTTACGTGGGAACTGAAGCTTTCTTT | CASSYVGTEAFF | TRBV6-5 | - | - | TRBJ1-1
TGTGCCAGCAGTGAAAGTGACAGGGGAGGCTATGAGCAGTTCTTC | CASSESDRGGYEQFF | TRBV2 | TRBD1 | - | TRBJ2-1
TGTGCCACCCGAGGGGGGTGGGAACCGGGGGAGCCCCAGCATTTT | CATRGGWEPGEPQHF | TRBV19 | - | - | TRBJ1-5
TGCAGCGTGGAAGGGGAAACCGGGGAGCTGTTTTTT | CSVEGETGELFF | TRBV29-1 | - | - | TRBJ2-2
TGTGCCAGCAGCTCGACCCGGAAGACAGATACGCAGTATTTT | CASSSTRKTDTQYF | TRBV11-2 | - | - | TRBJ2-3
TGTGCCAGCAGCCACTGGGGGGACCCTCCTTTCGGCTACACCTTC | CASSHWGDPPFGYTF | TRBV5-4 | - | - | TRBJ1-2
TGTGCCAGCAGCCCAGACAGGGGAGGCTCCGAGCAGTACTTC | CASSPDRGGSEQYF | TRBV7-9 | TRBD1 | - | TRBJ2-7
TGTGCCAGCAGCCCTTCGACGGGAGTGGAGTACGAGCAGTACTTC | CASSPSTGVEYEQYF | TRBV5-6 | - | - | TRBJ2-7
TGTGCCAGCAGCCAGCGGACAGCGAACTATGGCTACACCTTC | CASSQRTANYGYTF | TRBV5-4 | - | - | TRBJ1-2
TGTGCCAGCAGCTCGACGCCCAAAAGAGAAAAACTGTTTTTT | CASSSTPKREKLFF | TRBV5-5 | - | - | TRBJ1-4
TGTGCCACCAGCAACATAGGACAGGGGTTCTACGAGCAGTACTTC | CATSNIGQGFYEQYF | TRBV15 | TRBD1 | - | TRBJ2-7
TGTGCCAGCAGTTTCCGGGGACAGTCCTACGAGCAGTACTTC | CASSFRGQSYEQYF | TRBV28 | TRBD1 | - | TRBJ2-7
TGTGCCAGCAGCCCCGGGCGGGCCACAGATACGCAGTATTTT | CASSPGRATDTQYF | TRBV9 | - | once | TRBJ2-3
TGTGCCAGCAGCCTCTCTCGGGGAAGCAATCAGCCCCAGCATTTT | CASSLSRGSNQPQHF | TRBV7-8 | - | - | TRBJ1-5